Following are 18 T cell receptor beta chains from one sample sequenced in a study of beta chain features in type 1 diabetes. Expressed TCRB transcripts were sequenced after all isolated RNA was converted to cDNA. Measured with immunoSEQ multiplex PCR; TCRdb has only the in-frame clones, and not every one. The sample records about 290,000 clones, 8% being singletons. Sample: central memory CD4+ T cells from blood. The receptors stem from a young woman in good health.

V gene TRBV6-5 combines with J gene TRBJ1-1; D might be TRBD1 (6 bases). Germline CDR1 MNHEY, CDR2 SVGAGI. Trimming shortened V by 6 bases and J by 3 bases, and 11 bases separated the two germline ends. The CDR3 has 13 amino acids. Written as DNA, the CDR3 is TGTGCCAGCAGGATCACAGGGCACACTGAAGCTTTCTTT. It encodes CASRITGHTEAFF.

This clone occurred a few times. The chain carries TRBV6-6 and TRBJ1-6, with D maybe TRBD1 (6 bases). This CDR3 has 15 residues. V was pared by 5 bases and J by 9 bases, with 17 bases between. Looked up from germline, CDR1 is MNHNY and CDR2 is SVGAGI (reference sequence). CDR3 amino acids: CASSTGTPRSSPLHF. CDR3 nucleotide sequence: TGTGCCAGCAGTACAGGGACCCCAAGGAGTTCACCCCTCCACTTT.

This clone has more than one count but fewer than ten. V is TRBV18 and J is TRBJ1-6, with a tentative D call TRBD1 (6 bases). Germline V gives CDR1 KGHSH, CDR2 LQKENI. The CDR3 length is 15 residues. V gave up 6 bases and J gave up 8 bases, with 17 bases separating them. CDR3 nucleotides: TGTGCCAGCTCTGACCTAGGGGACACCGATTCACCCCTCCACTTT. Translating gives CASSDLGDTDSPLHF.

Only a few counts were recorded for this clone. The rearrangement uses TRBV19 and TRBJ2-6; D uncertain. Trimming shortened V by 6 bases and J by 0 bases, and 3 bases separated the two germline ends. CDR1 LNHDA and CDR2 SQIVND come from the germline V gene (reference sequence). This CDR3 is 13 amino acids long. CDR3 in DNA: TGTGCCAGTAGAGCCTCTGGGGCCAACGTCCTGACTTTC. Its translation is CASRASGANVLTF. The full variable domain, with the rest looked up from reference TRBV19 and TRBJ2-6, is DGGITQSPKYLFRKEGQNVTLSCEQNLNHDAMYWYRQDPGQGLRLIYYSQIVNDFQKGDIAEGYSVSREKKESFPLTVTSAQKNPTAFYLCASRASGANVLTFGAGSRLTVL.

The DNA of the CDR3 is TGTGCCAGCAGCCCTGGAGACCAGGCCAACACCGGGGAGCTGTTTTTT. This codes for CASSPGDQANTGELFF. V and J are TRBV4-2 and TRBJ2-2; D unresolved. Between the trimmed V and J ends, which lost 4 bases and 2 bases, there was a span of 14 bases. The CDR3 covers 16 residues. Per germline, CDR1 LGHNA and CDR2 YNFKEQ.

The J gene is TRBJ2-1, the V gene TRBV18; 9 bases line up with TRBD1. V shed 4 bases, J shed 4 bases, and the junction held 5 bases outside the gene matches. The CDR3 runs to 15 residues. CDR1 is KGHSH and CDR2 is LQKENI in the germline V gene. The CDR3, as DNA: TGTGCCAGCTCACTTGCGGGACAGGGTTACAATGAGCAGTTCTTC. Translated: CASSLAGQGYNEQFF.

In its sample, this clone was seen many times. The V and J genes are TRBV7-2 and TRBJ1-4; 7 bases map to TRBD1. Germline V gives CDR1 SGHTA, CDR2 FQGNSA. CDR3 length: 14 amino acids. V gave up 5 bases and J gave up 7 bases; unmatched junction bases: 7. DNA of the CDR3: TGTGCCAGCAGCCGACAGGGCAGGGGTGAAAAACTGTTTTTT. Encoded protein: CASSRQGRGEKLFF.

This clone was counted between two and nine times. The chain carries TRBV29-1 and TRBJ2-7; maybe TRBD2 (6 bases). V lost 7 bases, J lost 2 bases, and 21 bases lay in between. This CDR3 has 15 residues. Germline CDR1 is SQVTM and CDR2 is ANQGSEA. CDR3 residues: CSARETIAETYEQYF. The CDR3 nucleotides read TGCAGCGCCAGGGAAACTATAGCGGAAACCTACGAGCAGTACTTC.

This clone was detected only a few times. The V and J genes are TRBV5-6 and TRBJ1-1, with D perhaps TRBD1 (6 bases). This CDR3 has 14 amino acids. Germline CDR1 reads SGHDT; CDR2 reads YYEEEE. V was shortened by 3 bases and J by 0 bases, with 9 bases between the two germline ends. Here the CDR3 reads CASSWRQVNTEAFF. The CDR3 coding sequence is TGTGCCAGCAGCTGGAGACAGGTGAACACTGAAGCTTTCTTT.

This chain links TRBV9 with TRBJ2-3, with unresolved D. Germline CDR1 is SGDLS and CDR2 is YYNGEE. The CDR3 covers 13 residues. V was clipped by 3 bases and J by 4 bases, with 9 bases between them. The CDR3 here is CASSALVADTQYF. The DNA for the CDR3 is TGTGCCAGCAGCGCCCTAGTCGCAGATACGCAGTATTTT.

This clone was counted between two and nine times. The CDR3 coding sequence is TGTGCCAGCAGTTTACCATCGGGGGGGAGCACAGATACGCAGTATTTT. It is translated as CASSLPSGGSTDTQYF. The chain has TRBV27 and TRBJ2-3, with TRBD2 matching over 8 bases. CDR1 is MNHEY, CDR2 SMNVEV, per germline (reference sequence). The CDR3 extends over 16 amino acids. V shed 2 bases and J 0 bases; nucleotides not matched to a gene: 4.

This clone was seen a few times. As DNA, the CDR3 is TGTGCCAGCAGCTTAGATCGCGGGGCAGTGTACCAGCCCCAGCATTTT. Translated, it gives CASSLDRGAVYQPQHF. The chain employs TRBV7-2 and TRBJ1-5; maybe TRBD1 (5 bases). Per the germline V gene, CDR1 is SGHTA and CDR2 is FQGNSA. The V and J ends lost 1 base and 7 bases respectively, with 17 bases between them. The CDR3 has 16 residues.

There are a few counts of this clone. The chain combines TRBV5-1 with TRBJ2-2; D gene ambiguous. CDR1 and CDR2 (germline): SGHRS, YFSETQ. The V end lost 7 bases, the J end lost 0 bases, and 4 bases lay between the germline ends. This CDR3 has 12 amino acids. The CDR3 loop reads CASCSNTGELFF. The DNA for the CDR3 is TGCGCCAGCTGTTCGAACACCGGGGAGCTGTTTTTT.

V gene TRBV27 combines with J gene TRBJ2-4; 8 positions agree with TRBD1. The CDR3 runs to 14 residues. Losses at the gene ends were 4 bases for V and 8 bases for J; bases not matched to a gene: 7. CDR1 is MNHEY, CDR2 SMNVEV, per germline (reference sequence). CDR3 in amino acids: CASSSDRGDHIQYF. CDR3 sequence (DNA): TGTGCCAGCAGTTCCGACAGGGGAGATCACATTCAGTACTTC.

The table lists this clone with a few counts. The chain uses TRBV5-4 and TRBJ1-5; D uncertain. This CDR3 comprises 13 residues. CDR1 and CDR2 from the germline V gene are SGHNT and YYREEE (reference sequence). Between the trimmed V and J ends, which lost 4 bases and 6 bases, there was a span of 11 bases. CDR3 in amino acids: CASSQSGIQPQHF. The CDR3 nucleotides read TGTGCCAGCAGCCAATCGGGAATTCAGCCCCAGCATTTT. Complete variable domain (other parts from reference TRBV5-4 and TRBJ1-5): ETGVTQSPTHLIKTRGQQVTLRCSSQSGHNTVSWYQQALGQGPQFIFQYYREEENGRGNFPPRFSGLQFPNYSSELNVNALELDDSALYLCASSQSGIQPQHFGDGTRLSIL.

This clone turned up a few times. The chain links TRBV7-2 to TRBJ2-3, with 7 nucleotides matching TRBD2. Germline loops: CDR1 SGHTA, CDR2 FQGNSA. J lost 4 bases, V lost 1 base, and 8 bases had no gene match. This CDR3 comprises 16 residues. The chain's CDR3 is CASSLVLAAPPDTQYF. The DNA for the CDR3 is TGTGCCAGCAGCTTAGTCCTAGCGGCCCCCCCAGATACGCAGTATTTT.

V is TRBV4-1 and J is TRBJ1-2, with 8 bases matching TRBD1. Unmatched junction bases numbered 7, after V lost 4 bases and J lost 3 bases. Germline V gene lookup returns CDR1 MGHRA and CDR2 YSYEKL. The CDR3 is 15 amino acids. CDR3 protein: CASSRQGRSDYGYTF. CDR3 coding DNA: TGCGCCAGCAGCCGACAGGGGCGATCCGACTATGGCTACACCTTC.

The rearrangement joins TRBV14 to TRBJ1-3; D is undetermined. The CDR3 contains 15 residues. V shed 4 bases and J shed 0 bases, with 10 bases lying between them. CDR1 and CDR2 (germline): SGHDN, FVKESK. CDR3 nucleotide sequence: TGTGCCAGCAGCCCCGGCCAGGCCTCTGGAAACACCATATATTTT. Translation gives CASSPGQASGNTIYF.